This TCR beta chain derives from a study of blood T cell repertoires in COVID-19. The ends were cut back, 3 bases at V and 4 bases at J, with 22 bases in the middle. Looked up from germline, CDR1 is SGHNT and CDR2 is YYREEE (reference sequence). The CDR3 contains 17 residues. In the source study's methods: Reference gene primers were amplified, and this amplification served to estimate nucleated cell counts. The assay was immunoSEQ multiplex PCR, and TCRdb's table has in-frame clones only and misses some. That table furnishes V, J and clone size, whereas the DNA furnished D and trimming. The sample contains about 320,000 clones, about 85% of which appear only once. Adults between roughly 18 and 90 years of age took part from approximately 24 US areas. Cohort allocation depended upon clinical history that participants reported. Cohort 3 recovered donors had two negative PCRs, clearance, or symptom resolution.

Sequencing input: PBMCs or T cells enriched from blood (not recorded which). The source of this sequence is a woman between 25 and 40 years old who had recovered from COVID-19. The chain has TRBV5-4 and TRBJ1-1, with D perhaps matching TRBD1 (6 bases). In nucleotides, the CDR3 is TGTGCCAGCAGCTCGGATATACAACAAAGGGGGAGCACTGAAGCTTTCTTT. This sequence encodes CASSSDIQQRGSTEAFF.